This TCR beta chain was recorded in a study of blood T cell repertoires in COVID-19. About the research overall: Acute-phase and convalescent COVID-19 samples originated in the United States, Italy and Spain. Nucleic acid was either cDNA or gDNA, and it came from T cells, B-cell-depleted T cells, or PBMCs.

In the authors' methods: Estimated nucleated cell counts came from reference gene primer amplification. Here immunoSEQ multiplex PCR was the method, and the copy in TCRdb shows in-frame clones only, minus some. The V and J calls and clone size come from that table; D and trimming were worked out from the DNA. Here the sample spans about 120,000 clones, 65% to 90% being singletons. The CDR3 is made up of 16 amino acids. Germline V gene sequence: CDR1 MGHRA, CDR2 YSYEKL. V lost 0 bases and J lost 6, with 17 bases in between. Sequenced sample: peripheral blood. This TCR was sampled from a human donor in a cohort sampled during active COVID-19. The genes are TRBV4-1 and TRBJ1-2; tentatively, D is TRBD1 (5 bases). Here the CDR3 reads CASSQDRTARADGYTF. The DNA for the CDR3 is TGCGCCAGCAGCCAAGATCGAACGGCCAGGGCGGATGGCTACACCTTC.